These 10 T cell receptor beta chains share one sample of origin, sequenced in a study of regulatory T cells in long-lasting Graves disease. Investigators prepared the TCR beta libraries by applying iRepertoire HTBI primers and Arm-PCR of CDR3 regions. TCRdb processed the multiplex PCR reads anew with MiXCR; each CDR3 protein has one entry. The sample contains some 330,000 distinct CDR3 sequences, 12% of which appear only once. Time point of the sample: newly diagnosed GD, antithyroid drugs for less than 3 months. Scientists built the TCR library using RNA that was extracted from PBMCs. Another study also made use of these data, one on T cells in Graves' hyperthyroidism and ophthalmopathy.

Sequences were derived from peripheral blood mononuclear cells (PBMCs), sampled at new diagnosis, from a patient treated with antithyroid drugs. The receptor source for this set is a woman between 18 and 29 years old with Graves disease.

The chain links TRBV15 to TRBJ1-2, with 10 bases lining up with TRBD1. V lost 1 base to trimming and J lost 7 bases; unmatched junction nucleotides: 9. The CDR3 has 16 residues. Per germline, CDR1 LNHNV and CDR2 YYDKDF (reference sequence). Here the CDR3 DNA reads TGTGCCACCAGCAGAGGGGGGACAGGGGAACGGTCTGGCTACACCTTC. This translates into CATSRGGTGERSGYTF.

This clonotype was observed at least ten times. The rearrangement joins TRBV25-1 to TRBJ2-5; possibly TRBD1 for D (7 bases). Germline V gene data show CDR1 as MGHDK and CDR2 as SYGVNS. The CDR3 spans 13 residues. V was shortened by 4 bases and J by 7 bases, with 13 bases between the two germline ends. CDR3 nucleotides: TGTGCCAGCAGTGGGCCAGGGGGGCTGACCCAGTACTTC. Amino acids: CASSGPGGLTQYF.

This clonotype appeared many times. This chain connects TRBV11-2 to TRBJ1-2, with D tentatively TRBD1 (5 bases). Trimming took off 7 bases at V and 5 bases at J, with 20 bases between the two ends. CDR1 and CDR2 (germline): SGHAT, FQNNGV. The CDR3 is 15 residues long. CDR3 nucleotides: TGTGCCAGCACCGAGAGGGGCAGGCTTAAGTATGGCTACACCTTC. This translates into CASTERGRLKYGYTF.

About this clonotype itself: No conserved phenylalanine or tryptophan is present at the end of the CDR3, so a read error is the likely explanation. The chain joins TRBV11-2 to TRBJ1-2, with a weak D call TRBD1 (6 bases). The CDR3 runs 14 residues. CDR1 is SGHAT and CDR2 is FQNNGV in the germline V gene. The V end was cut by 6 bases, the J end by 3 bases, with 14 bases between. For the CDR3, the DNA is TGTGCCAGCAGAAAGTGGGGGGCGGACTATGGCTACACCATC. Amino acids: CASRKWGADYGYTI.

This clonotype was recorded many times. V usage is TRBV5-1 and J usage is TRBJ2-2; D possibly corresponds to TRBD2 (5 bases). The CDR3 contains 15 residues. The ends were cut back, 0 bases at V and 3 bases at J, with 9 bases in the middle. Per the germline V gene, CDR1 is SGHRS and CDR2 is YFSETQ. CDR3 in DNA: TGCGCCAGCAGCTTGGCCTTAGCGTACACCGGGGAGCTGTTTTTT. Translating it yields CASSLALAYTGELFF.

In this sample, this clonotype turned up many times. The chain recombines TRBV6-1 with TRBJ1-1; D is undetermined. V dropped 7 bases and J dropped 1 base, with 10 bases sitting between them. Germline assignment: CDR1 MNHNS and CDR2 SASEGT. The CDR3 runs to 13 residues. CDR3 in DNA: TGTGCCAGCACCACGGCGTGGAACACTGAAGCTTTCTTT. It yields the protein CASTTAWNTEAFF.

CDR3 sequence: CASSLGTWQGPSPLHF. CDR3 nucleotide sequence: TGTGCCAGCAGTTTGGGAACGTGGCAGGGTCCGTCACCCCTCCACTTT. The V gene is TRBV12-3 or TRBV12-4, the J gene TRBJ1-6; D might be TRBD1 (5 bases). The CDR3 is made up of 16 amino acids. Trimming pared 3 bases from V and 10 bases from J, leaving 19 bases between.

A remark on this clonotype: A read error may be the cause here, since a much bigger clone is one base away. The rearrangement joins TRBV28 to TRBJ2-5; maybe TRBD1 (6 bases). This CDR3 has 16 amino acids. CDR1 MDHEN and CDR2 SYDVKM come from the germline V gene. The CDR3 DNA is TGTGCCGGCAGCTCACCCCGGACAGTCTCCCAGGAGACCCAGTACTTC. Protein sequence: CAGSSPRTVSQETQYF.

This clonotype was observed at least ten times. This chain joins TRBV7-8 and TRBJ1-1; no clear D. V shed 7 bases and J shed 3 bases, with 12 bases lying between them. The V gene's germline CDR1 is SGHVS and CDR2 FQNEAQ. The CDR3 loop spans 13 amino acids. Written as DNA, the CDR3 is TGTGCCAGCACCCCGTACGTGGACACTGAAGCTTTCTTT. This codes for CASTPYVDTEAFF.

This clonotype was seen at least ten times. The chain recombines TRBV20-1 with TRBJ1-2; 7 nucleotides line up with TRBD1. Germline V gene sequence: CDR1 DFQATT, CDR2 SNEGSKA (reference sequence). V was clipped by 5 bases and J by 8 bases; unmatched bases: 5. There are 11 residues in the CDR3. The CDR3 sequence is CSAGRQGGYTF. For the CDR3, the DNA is TGCAGTGCTGGCAGACAGGGAGGCTACACCTTC.